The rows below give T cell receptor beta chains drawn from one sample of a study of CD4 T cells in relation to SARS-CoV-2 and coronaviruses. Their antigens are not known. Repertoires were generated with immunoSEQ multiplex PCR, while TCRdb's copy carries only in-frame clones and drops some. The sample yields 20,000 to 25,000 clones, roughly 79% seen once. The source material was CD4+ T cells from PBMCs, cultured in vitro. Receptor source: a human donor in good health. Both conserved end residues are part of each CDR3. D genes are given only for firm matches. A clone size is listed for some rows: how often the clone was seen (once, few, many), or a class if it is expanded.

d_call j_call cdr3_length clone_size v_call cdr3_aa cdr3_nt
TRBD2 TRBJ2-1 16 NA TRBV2 CASSFTGTSAYNEQFF TGTGCCAGCAGTTTTACCGGGACTAGCGCCTACAATGAGCAGTTCTTC
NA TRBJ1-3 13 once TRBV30 CAWSRVAGNTIYF TGTGCCTGGAGCAGGGTAGCAGGAAACACCATATATTTT
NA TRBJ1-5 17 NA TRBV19 CASSKEGTEPRDHPQHF TGTGCCAGTAGTAAAGAGGGGACTGAGCCCCGGGACCACCCCCAGCATTTT
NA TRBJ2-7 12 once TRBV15 CATSRDQTQQYF TGTGCCACCAGCAGAGACCAGACTCAGCAGTACTTC
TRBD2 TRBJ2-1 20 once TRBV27 CASSFLRWTSGRSSYNEQFF TGTGCCAGCAGTTTTCTAAGGTGGACTAGCGGGAGGAGCTCCTACAATGAGCAGTTCTTC
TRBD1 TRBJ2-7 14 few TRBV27 CASSLTGVLYEQYF TGTGCCAGCAGTCTAACAGGGGTTCTATACGAGCAGTACTTC
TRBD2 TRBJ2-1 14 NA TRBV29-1 CSVTGLAGTIEQFF TGCAGCGTGACCGGACTAGCGGGAACTATTGAGCAGTTCTTC
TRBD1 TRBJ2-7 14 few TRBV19 CATQPGQGALEQYF TGTGCCACCCAGCCTGGACAGGGGGCTCTCGAGCAGTACTTC
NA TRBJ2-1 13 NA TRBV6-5 CASNPGTYNEQFF TGTGCCAGCAACCCGGGTACCTACAATGAGCAGTTCTTC
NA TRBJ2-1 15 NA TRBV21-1 CASSKAETANNEQFF TGTGCCAGCAGCAAAGCCGAGACAGCAAACAATGAGCAGTTCTTC
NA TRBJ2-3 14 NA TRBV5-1 CASSADHAPDTQYF TGCGCCAGCAGCGCTGACCACGCCCCAGATACGCAGTATTTT
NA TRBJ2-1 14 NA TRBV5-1 CASSLGELYNEQFF TGCGCCAGCAGCTTGGGGGAACTTTACAATGAGCAGTTCTTC
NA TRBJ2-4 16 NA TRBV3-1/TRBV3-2 CASSQEVTDLIGIQYF TGTGCCAGCAGCCAAGAGGTGACGGACCTAATAGGCATTCAGTACTTC
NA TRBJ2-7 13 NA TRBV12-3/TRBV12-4 CASRDAISYEQYF TGTGCCAGCAGAGACGCTATTTCCTACGAGCAGTACTTC
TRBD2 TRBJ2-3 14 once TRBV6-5 CASSKRGGTDTQYF TGTGCCAGCAGTAAGCGGGGGGGCACAGATACGCAGTATTTT
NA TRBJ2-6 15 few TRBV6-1 CASSEASSGANVLTF TGTGCCAGCAGTGAAGCTAGCTCTGGGGCCAACGTCCTGACTTTC
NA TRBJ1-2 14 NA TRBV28 CASSFSGVNYGYTF TGTGCCAGCAGTTTTTCCGGGGTTAACTATGGCTACACCTTC
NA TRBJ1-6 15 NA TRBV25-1 CASSAGRGYNSPLHF TGTGCCAGCAGTGCTGGTCGCGGCTATAATTCACCCCTCCACTTT
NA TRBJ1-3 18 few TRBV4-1 CASSQDPLVGGNGNTIYF TGCGCCAGCAGCCAAGATCCGTTGGTGGGGGGCAATGGAAACACCATATATTTT
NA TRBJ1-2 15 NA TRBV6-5 CASSYRPRDTNGYTF TGTGCCAGCAGTTACCGGCCTCGGGATACGAATGGCTACACCTTC
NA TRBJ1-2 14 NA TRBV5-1 CASSLEGPLYGYTF TGCGCCAGCAGCTTGGAAGGGCCTCTTTATGGCTACACCTTC
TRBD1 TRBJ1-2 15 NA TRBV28 CASSLSGTGGQGYTF TGTGCCAGCAGTTTATCGGGGACAGGGGGCCAAGGCTACACCTTC
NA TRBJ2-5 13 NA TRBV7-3 CASSLTVGETQYF TGTGCCAGCAGCTTAACAGTCGGGGAGACCCAGTACTTC
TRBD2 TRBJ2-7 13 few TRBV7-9 CASSFPGGREQYF TGTGCCAGCAGCTTCCCGGGGGGGCGCGAGCAGTACTTC
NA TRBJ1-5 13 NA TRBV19 CASTSGYNQPQHF TGTGCCAGTACTTCAGGATACAATCAGCCCCAGCATTTT
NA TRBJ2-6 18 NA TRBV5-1 CASSTQTGAPPGANVLTF TGCGCCAGCAGTACACAAACCGGGGCTCCCCCTGGGGCCAACGTCCTGACTTTC
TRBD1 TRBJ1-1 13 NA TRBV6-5 CASVDRDRGLAFF TGTGCCAGCGTAGACCGGGACAGGGGTTTAGCTTTCTTT
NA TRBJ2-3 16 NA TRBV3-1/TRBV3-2 CASTPLAGGNRGTQYF TGTGCCAGCACCCCCTTGGCCGGGGGAAATCGGGGTACGCAGTATTTT
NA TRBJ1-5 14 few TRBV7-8 CASEATESNQPQHF TGTGCCAGCGAGGCGACAGAAAGCAATCAGCCCCAGCATTTT
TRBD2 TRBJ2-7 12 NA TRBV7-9 CASSGQLAAAYF TGTGCCAGCAGCGGGCAACTAGCGGCGGCCTACTTC
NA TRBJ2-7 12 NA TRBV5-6 CASAIGAYEQYF TGTGCCAGCGCGATCGGGGCCTACGAGCAGTACTTC
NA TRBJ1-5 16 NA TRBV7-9 CASSFFIPGSNQPQHF TGTGCCAGCAGCTTCTTTATCCCGGGAAGCAATCAGCCCCAGCATTTT
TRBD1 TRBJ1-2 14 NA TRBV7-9 CASSLDRSSYGYTF TGTGCCAGCAGCTTGGACAGGAGCAGCTATGGCTACACCTTC
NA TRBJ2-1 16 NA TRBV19 CASSIEAGDIYNEQFF TGTGCCAGTAGTATAGAGGCAGGGGACATCTACAATGAGCAGTTCTTC
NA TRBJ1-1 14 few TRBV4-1 CASSQDSANAEAFF TGCGCCAGCAGCCAAGATTCGGCGAACGCTGAAGCTTTCTTT
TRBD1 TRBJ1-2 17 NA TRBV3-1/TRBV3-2 CASSRRLTGTGATGYTF TGTGCCAGCAGCCGCCGTTTAACCGGGACAGGGGCTACCGGCTACACCTTC
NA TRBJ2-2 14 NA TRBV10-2 CASSERGNTGELFF TGCGCCAGCAGTGAGCGGGGGAACACCGGGGAGCTGTTTTTT
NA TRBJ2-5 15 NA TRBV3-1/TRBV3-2 CASSQGDGLQETQYF TGTGCCAGCAGCCAAGGGGACGGGTTACAAGAGACCCAGTACTTC
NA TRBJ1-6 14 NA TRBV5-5 CASSLGQKNSPLHF TGTGCCAGCAGCTTGGGGCAGAAAAATTCACCCCTCCACTTT
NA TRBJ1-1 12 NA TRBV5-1 CASSLANTEAFF TGCGCCAGCAGCTTGGCGAACACTGAAGCTTTCTTT
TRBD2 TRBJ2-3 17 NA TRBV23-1 CASSQSCPSGRKDTQYF TGCGCCAGCAGTCAATCGTGCCCCAGCGGGAGGAAGGATACGCAGTATTTT
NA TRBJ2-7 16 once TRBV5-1 CASSLNPQGVSYEQYF TGCGCCAGCAGCTTGAATCCCCAGGGAGTCTCCTACGAGCAGTACTTC
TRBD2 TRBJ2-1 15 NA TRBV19 CASSILSGRLDEQFF TGTGCCAGTAGTATTCTAAGCGGGAGACTGGATGAGCAGTTCTTC